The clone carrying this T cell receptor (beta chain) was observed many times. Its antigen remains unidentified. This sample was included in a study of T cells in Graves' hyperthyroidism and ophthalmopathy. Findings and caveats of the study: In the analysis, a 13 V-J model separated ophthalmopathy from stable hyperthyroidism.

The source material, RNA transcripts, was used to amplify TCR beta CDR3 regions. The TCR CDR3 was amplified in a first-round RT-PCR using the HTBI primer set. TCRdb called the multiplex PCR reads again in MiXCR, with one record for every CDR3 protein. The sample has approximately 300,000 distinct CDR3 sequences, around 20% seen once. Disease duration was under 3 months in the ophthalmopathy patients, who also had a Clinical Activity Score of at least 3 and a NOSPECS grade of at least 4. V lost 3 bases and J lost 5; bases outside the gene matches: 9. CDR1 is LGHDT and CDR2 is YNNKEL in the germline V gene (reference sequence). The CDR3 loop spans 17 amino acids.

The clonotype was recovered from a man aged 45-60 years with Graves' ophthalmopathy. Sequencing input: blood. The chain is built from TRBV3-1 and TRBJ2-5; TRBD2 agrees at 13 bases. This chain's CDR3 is CASSHLGLAGPRETQYF. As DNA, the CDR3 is TGTGCCAGCAGCCACTTGGGACTAGCGGGACCCCGCGAGACCCAGTACTTC.